This T cell receptor beta chain was identified in a study of beta chain features in type 1 diabetes. Overall study: Cell yields, gender and age were comparable in patients and healthy donors. The study, taken as a whole, reports: Insertion counts at VDJ junctions were lower in type 1 diabetes patients, who also showed more deletions there. TCRB CDR3s were moderately but significantly shorter in Type 1 diabetes patients in all four CD4+ subsets.

Per donor, one heparinised blood draw averaged around 110 mL. Expressed TCRB transcripts were sequenced, since all the RNA that had been isolated was reverse transcribed. Libraries were prepared by immunoSEQ multiplex PCR; TCRdb keeps only in-frame clonotypes and omits some of them. The sample has around 310,000 clones, more than 9.5% seen once. Trimming left V 5 bases short and J 5 bases short, with 9 bases between. This CDR3 has 12 residues. Looked up from germline, CDR1 is GTSNPN and CDR2 is SVGIG (reference sequence). Turning to this clone: The antigen remains undetermined. This sample also contains other DNA sequences that code for the same CDR3.

This receptor was obtained from a young woman in good health. This chain joins TRBV30 and TRBJ2-2, with D possibly matching TRBD1 (5 bases). The sequenced sample was naive CD4+ T cells from blood. This CDR3 reads CAWGRGTGELFF. The CDR3 coding sequence is TGTGCCTGGGGAAGGGGTACCGGGGAGCTGTTTTTT.